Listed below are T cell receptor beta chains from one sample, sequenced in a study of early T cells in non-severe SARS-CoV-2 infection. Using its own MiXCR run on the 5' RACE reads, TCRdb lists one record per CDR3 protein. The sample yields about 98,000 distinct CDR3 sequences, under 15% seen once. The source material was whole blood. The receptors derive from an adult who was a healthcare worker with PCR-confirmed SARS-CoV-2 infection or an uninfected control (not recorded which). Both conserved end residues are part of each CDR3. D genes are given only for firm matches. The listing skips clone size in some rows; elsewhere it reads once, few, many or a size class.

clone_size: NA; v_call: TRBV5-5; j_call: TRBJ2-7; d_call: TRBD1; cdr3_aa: CASSTGAGSYEQYF; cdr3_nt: TGTGCCAGCTCTACAGGGGCGGGCTCCTACGAGCAGTACTTC
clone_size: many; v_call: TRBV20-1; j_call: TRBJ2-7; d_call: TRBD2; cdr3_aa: CSASYSGRDEQYF; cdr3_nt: TGCAGTGCTAGTTACAGCGGGAGGGACGAGCAGTACTTC
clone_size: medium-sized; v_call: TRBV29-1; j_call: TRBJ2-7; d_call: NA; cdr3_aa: CSVWTAYEQYF; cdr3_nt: TGCAGCGTTTGGACCGCTTACGAGCAGTACTTC
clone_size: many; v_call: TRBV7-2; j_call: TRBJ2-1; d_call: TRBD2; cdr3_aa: CASSPGLAGTIYNEQFF; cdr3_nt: TGTGCCAGCAGCCCCGGACTAGCGGGAACTATCTACAATGAGCAGTTCTTC
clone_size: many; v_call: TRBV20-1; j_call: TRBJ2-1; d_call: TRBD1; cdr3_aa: CSAPTGWINEQFF; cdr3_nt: TGCAGTGCGCCGACAGGGTGGATCAATGAGCAGTTCTTC
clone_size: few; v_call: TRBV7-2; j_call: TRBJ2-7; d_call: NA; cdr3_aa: CASSYQQGTYEQYF; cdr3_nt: TGTGCCAGCAGCTATCAACAGGGCACCTACGAGCAGTACTTC
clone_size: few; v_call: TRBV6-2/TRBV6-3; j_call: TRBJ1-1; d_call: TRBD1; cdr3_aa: CASSGQGADTEAFF; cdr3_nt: TGTGCCAGCAGTGGACAGGGGGCGGACACTGAAGCTTTCTTT
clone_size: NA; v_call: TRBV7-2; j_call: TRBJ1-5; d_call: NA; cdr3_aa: CASSLRYGSYQPQHF; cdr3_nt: TGTGCCAGCAGCTTGCGGTACGGGAGTTATCAGCCCCAGCATTTT
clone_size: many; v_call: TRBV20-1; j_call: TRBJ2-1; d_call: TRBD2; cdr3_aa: CSALISGRIPYNEQFF; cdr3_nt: TGCAGTGCTCTAATTAGCGGGAGGATCCCCTACAATGAGCAGTTCTTC
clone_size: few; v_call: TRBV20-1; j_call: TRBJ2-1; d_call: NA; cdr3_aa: CSARADGRGNEQFF; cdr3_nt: TGCAGTGCTAGAGCTGACGGGAGAGGCAATGAGCAGTTCTTC
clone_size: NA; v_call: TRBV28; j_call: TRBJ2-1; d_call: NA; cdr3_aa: CASSLSFVSAPNNEQFF; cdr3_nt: TGTGCCAGCAGTTTGTCGTTCGTAAGCGCCCCTAACAATGAGCAGTTCTTC
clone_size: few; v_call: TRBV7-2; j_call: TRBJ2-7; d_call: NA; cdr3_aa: CASSLVPREYSYEQYF; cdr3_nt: TGTGCCAGCAGCTTAGTTCCACGGGAGTACTCCTACGAGCAGTACTTC
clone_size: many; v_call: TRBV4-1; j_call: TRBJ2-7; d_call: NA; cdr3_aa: CASSQVLALVYEQYF; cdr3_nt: TGCGCCAGCAGCCAAGTCCTAGCACTCGTCTACGAGCAGTACTTC
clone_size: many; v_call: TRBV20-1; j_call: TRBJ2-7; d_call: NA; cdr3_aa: CSASRDKHEQYF; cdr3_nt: TGCAGTGCTAGCCGGGACAAGCACGAGCAGTACTTC